The rows below give T cell receptor beta chains drawn from one sample of a study of PD-L1 blockade in urothelial cancer. Clones were sequenced by immunoSEQ multiplex PCR, and TCRdb holds only the in-frame ones, with some missing. The sample consists of fewer than 45,000 clones, over 75% of them appearing once. Specimen: PBMCs, collected around atezolizumab (anti-PD-L1) treatment. The receptors here all came from a man between 65 and 80 years old with urothelial cancer. Each CDR3 is given with its conserved first and last residue. Each record gives: CDR3 protein, CDR3 DNA, J gene, D gene, V gene, clone size. D genes are given only for firm matches. Size tells how often a clone was seen (once, few, many) or the class of an expanded clone, and some rows leave it out.

CDR3 protein: CASSYGGGGEQYF
CDR3 DNA: TGTGCCAGCAGTTACGGAGGGGGCGGAGAGCAGTACTTC
J gene: TRBJ2-7
D gene: -
V gene: TRBV6-6
clone size: -

CDR3 protein: CASSESLQETQYF
CDR3 DNA: TGTGCCAGCAGTGAATCCTTACAAGAGACCCAGTACTTC
J gene: TRBJ2-5
D gene: -
V gene: TRBV25-1
clone size: -

CDR3 protein: CSGGDLEYGYTF
CDR3 DNA: TGCAGCGGGGGGGATTTGGAGTATGGCTACACCTTC
J gene: TRBJ1-2
D gene: -
V gene: TRBV29-1
clone size: -

CDR3 protein: CASSQEPSTGGYSGELFF
CDR3 DNA: TGTGCCAGCAGCCAAGAACCTTCCACGGGAGGGTATTCCGGGGAGCTGTTTTTT
J gene: TRBJ2-2
D gene: TRBD2
V gene: TRBV4-2
clone size: -

CDR3 protein: CASSPRGTVGEKLFF
CDR3 DNA: TGTGCCAGCAGTCCCCGGGGGACAGTGGGAGAAAAACTGTTTTTT
J gene: TRBJ1-4
D gene: TRBD1
V gene: TRBV6-1
clone size: -

CDR3 protein: CASSLGTGWYNEQFF
CDR3 DNA: TGTGCCAGCAGCTTGGGAACAGGGTGGTACAATGAGCAGTTCTTC
J gene: TRBJ2-1
D gene: -
V gene: TRBV11-3
clone size: -

CDR3 protein: CASSHGTSGKNTGELFF
CDR3 DNA: TGTGCCAGCAGTCACGGGACTAGCGGGAAGAACACCGGGGAGCTGTTTTTT
J gene: TRBJ2-2
D gene: TRBD2
V gene: TRBV27
clone size: -

CDR3 protein: CASSTGREAPYGYTF
CDR3 DNA: TGTGCCAGTAGTACTGGCAGGGAGGCCCCCTATGGCTACACCTTC
J gene: TRBJ1-2
D gene: -
V gene: TRBV19
clone size: -

CDR3 protein: CASSALGETQYF
CDR3 DNA: TGTGCCAGCAGTGCACTTGGAGAGACCCAGTACTTC
J gene: TRBJ2-5
D gene: -
V gene: TRBV27
clone size: once

CDR3 protein: CASSDPRQVEAFF
CDR3 DNA: TGTGCCAGCAGTGACCCCCGACAGGTGGAAGCTTTCTTT
J gene: TRBJ1-1
D gene: -
V gene: TRBV6-1
clone size: -